Listed below are T cell receptor beta chains from one sample, sequenced in a study of OX40 agonist ivuxolimab in advanced cancers. Assay used: immunoSEQ multiplex PCR; TCRdb lists only in-frame clones, some missing. The sample consists of over 50,000 clones, 88% of them appearing once. This specimen was CD4+ or CD8+ T cells sorted from blood, taken in a trial of the OX40 agonist ivuxolimab. Receptor source: an adult with an advanced solid tumor such as melanoma, head and neck, liver or kidney cancer. Each CDR3 is given with its conserved first and last residue. A D gene is named only where the DNA matches it firmly. Only some rows state a clone size, as once, few, many or a class for expanded clones.

j_call	d_call	v_call	clone_size	cdr3_nt	cdr3_aa
TRBJ2-1	.	TRBV5-1	.	TGCGCCAGCAGCTCCACAGGGTACAATGAGCAGTTCTTC	CASSSTGYNEQFF
TRBJ2-7	.	TRBV5-1	.	TGCGCCAGCAGCTTCGACAGGAGCTCCTACGAGCAGTACTTC	CASSFDRSSYEQYF
TRBJ2-7	.	TRBV7-2	.	TGTGCCAGCAGCTCCCCGGGCTACGAGCAGTACTTC	CASSSPGYEQYF
TRBJ2-5	.	TRBV5-4	.	TGTGCCAGCAGCCTCCGTAGGGACCAAGAGACCCAGTACTTC	CASSLRRDQETQYF
TRBJ2-4	TRBD1	TRBV19	.	TGTGCCAGTAGTGTCGGGACAGGGGCTGAAGTTGTCAAAAACATTCAGTACTTC	CASSVGTGAEVVKNIQYF
TRBJ2-1	.	TRBV5-6	.	TGTGCCAGCAGCTGGGGCGAGGGCAATGAGCAGTTCTTC	CASSWGEGNEQFF
TRBJ2-1	TRBD2	TRBV9	.	TGTGCCAGCAGCGGGGTTGCGGGAGGGCCGAATGAGCAGTTCTTC	CASSGVAGGPNEQFF
TRBJ2-1	.	TRBV29-1	.	TGCAGCGTTGAAGATTCCCGACTGATGTCAGGGAATGAGCAGTTCTTC	CSVEDSRLMSGNEQFF
TRBJ2-2	TRBD1	TRBV6-5	.	TGTGCCAGCAGTCGGGACAGGGACCGCGGGGAGCTGTTTTTT	CASSRDRDRGELFF
TRBJ2-3	.	TRBV6-1	.	TGTGCCAGCAGACCAGCGGAGGGGGGTACGCAGTATTTT	CASRPAEGGTQYF
TRBJ1-1	.	TRBV28	.	TGTGCCAGCAGAGGGCAGCTTGAAGCTTTCTTT	CASRGQLEAFF
TRBJ2-1	TRBD2	TRBV6-5	once	TGTGCCAGCAGTCCACTAGCGGGAAACTACAATGAGCAGTTCTTC	CASSPLAGNYNEQFF
TRBJ1-4	TRBD1	TRBV7-9	.	TGTGCCAGCAGTTTGACAGGGGTCTTTACTGAAAAACTGTTTTTT	CASSLTGVFTEKLFF
TRBJ2-1	.	TRBV9	.	TGTGCCAGCAGCCCCCAAGGGGCCCCGTACAATGAGCAGTTCTTC	CASSPQGAPYNEQFF
TRBJ1-2	.	TRBV11-2	.	TGTGCCAGCAGCTACAGTGTTAACTATGGCTACACCTTC	CASSYSVNYGYTF
TRBJ2-7	TRBD1	TRBV29-1	.	TGCAGCGTTAGACAGGGGGGATCCTACGAGCAGTACTTC	CSVRQGGSYEQYF
TRBJ2-2	.	TRBV5-1	once	TGCGCCAGCAGCTCGACAGACCCGAACACCGGGGAGCTGTTTTTT	CASSSTDPNTGELFF
TRBJ1-1	.	TRBV5-5	.	TGTGCCAGCAGCAACCATCTGAACACTGAAGCTTTCTTT	CASSNHLNTEAFF
TRBJ2-2	TRBD1	TRBV6-6	once	TGTGCCAGCAGTTCTCGGACAGGGGACATCGGGGAGCTGTTTTTT	CASSSRTGDIGELFF
TRBJ1-2	.	TRBV18	.	TGTGCCAGCTCACCACCCAGGGCCTTAGGTGGCTACACCTTC	CASSPPRALGGYTF
TRBJ1-1	TRBD1	TRBV28	.	TGTGCCAGCAGTCCGGACAGGGTAGGGGTCACTGAAGCTTTCTTT	CASSPDRVGVTEAFF
TRBJ2-3	TRBD1	TRBV5-1	once	TGCGCCAGCAGCCAGGGACAGACCACAGATACGCAGTATTTT	CASSQGQTTDTQYF
TRBJ2-3	TRBD2	TRBV13	.	TGTGCCAGCAGCTTGGGACTAGCGGGGGCTAGCACAGATACGCAGTATTTT	CASSLGLAGASTDTQYF
TRBJ2-1	TRBD2	TRBV14	.	TGTGCCAGCAGCCAAGTCCGGGGGGGTGGCTCCAACAATGAGCAGTTCTTC	CASSQVRGGGSNNEQFF
TRBJ2-1	TRBD1	TRBV5-1	.	TGCGCCAGCAGCGACTCGGGACAGATCAATGAGCAGTTCTTC	CASSDSGQINEQFF
TRBJ2-7	.	TRBV14	.	TGTGCCAGCAGCCATAGTCATGCAGGGCCCCTCTCCTACGAGCAGTACTTC	CASSHSHAGPLSYEQYF
TRBJ1-2	TRBD1	TRBV18	once	TGTGCCAGCTCAGGACTCAGGGGGGGCTACACCTTC	CASSGLRGGYTF
TRBJ1-2	TRBD1	TRBV25-1	.	TGTGCCAGCAGACCGGGACAGGAAGTCGGCTATGGCTACACCTTC	CASRPGQEVGYGYTF
TRBJ1-3	.	TRBV5-5	.	TGTGCCAGCAGCTTTGCAGGGGCTGGAAACACCATATATTTT	CASSFAGAGNTIYF
TRBJ2-7	TRBD2	TRBV5-1	.	TGCGCCAGCAGCTTGCCTGGGACTAGCGGTTCCTACGAGCAGTACTTC	CASSLPGTSGSYEQYF
TRBJ1-2	.	TRBV19	.	TGTGCCAGTAGCCATCCCCCAGGGATCGGCTACACCTTC	CASSHPPGIGYTF
TRBJ2-5	.	TRBV5-4	.	TGTGCCAGCAGCTTGGGGCCAGGGGCCACTCAAGAGACCCAGTACTTC	CASSLGPGATQETQYF
TRBJ2-7	TRBD2	TRBV28	.	TGTGCCAGCAGCTTGAGCGGGACCCTCTCCTACGAGCAGTACTTC	CASSLSGTLSYEQYF
TRBJ2-7	.	TRBV28	.	TGTGCCAGCAGCCCAAATCTACAGGGGCAGTACTTC	CASSPNLQGQYF
TRBJ2-3	TRBD1	TRBV11-3	.	TGTGCCAGCAGTTTACAGGGGAGAGGCACAGATACGCAGTATTTT	CASSLQGRGTDTQYF
TRBJ2-1	TRBD2	TRBV27	.	TGTGCCAGCAGGGCTTCACGGACTAGCGGGGGGGGGAGCTCCTACAATGAGCAGTTCTTC	CASRASRTSGGGSSYNEQFF
TRBJ2-1	TRBD2	TRBV11-2	.	TGTGCCAGCAGCCGACTAGCGGGAGTGAACAATGAGCAGTTCTTC	CASSRLAGVNNEQFF
TRBJ2-3	TRBD2	TRBV7-9	.	TGTGCCAGCAGCTTAGGGACTAGCGGTACAGATACGCAGTATTTT	CASSLGTSGTDTQYF
TRBJ1-4	.	TRBV2	.	TGTGCCAGCAGTCCCGGACACCCGGTAACGGAAAAACTGTTTTTT	CASSPGHPVTEKLFF
TRBJ2-7	.	TRBV5-6	.	TGTGCCAGCAGCTTGGGACAGTCTGGAGCCTACGAGCAGTACTTC	CASSLGQSGAYEQYF
TRBJ2-6	TRBD2	TRBV5-8	.	TGTGCCAGCAGCTTGGATCTTAGCGGGAGCTCTGGGGCCAACGTCCTGACTTTC	CASSLDLSGSSGANVLTF
TRBJ2-1	TRBD2	TRBV7-7	.	TGTGCCAGCAGCTTCCGACTAGCGGGAGGGCCTGGAACCTACAATGAGCAGTTCTTC	CASSFRLAGGPGTYNEQFF
TRBJ2-5	TRBD1	TRBV6-5	.	TGTGCCAGCAGACAGGGGACAGGGGGCTTCGAGACCCAGTACTTC	CASRQGTGGFETQYF
TRBJ2-5	.	TRBV27	few	TGTGCCAGCAGCCCCGGGACGGGAGAGACCCAGTACTTC	CASSPGTGETQYF
TRBJ1-5	TRBD1	TRBV27	.	TGTGCCAGCAGTCTAAGACAGGGTAATCAGCCCCAGCATTTT	CASSLRQGNQPQHF
TRBJ2-3	.	TRBV12-2	.	TGTGCCCATGGAGGCAGGGGCCCAGATACGCAGTATTTT	CAHGGRGPDTQYF
TRBJ2-2	TRBD1	TRBV5-4	.	TGTGCCAGTCAAACCGGGACAGGGGTAACCGGGGAGCTGTTTTTT	CASQTGTGVTGELFF
TRBJ1-5	TRBD1	TRBV5-1	.	TGCGCCAGCAGCTTGGAGGGACAGAATCATCAGCCCCAGCATTTT	CASSLEGQNHQPQHF
TRBJ2-5	TRBD2	TRBV5-1	.	TGCGCCAGCAGCCCCATAGCGGGGACCGAGACCCAGTACTTC	CASSPIAGTETQYF
TRBJ1-5	.	TRBV21-1	.	TGTGCCAGCAGCAAAGAGCCAGGGAGGAGCAATCAGCCCCAGCATTTT	CASSKEPGRSNQPQHF
TRBJ2-2	TRBD2	TRBV27	.	TGTGCCAGCAGTTTATCGGGACTAGCGGGGGGCGGCACCGGGGAGCTGTTTTTT	CASSLSGLAGGGTGELFF
TRBJ2-4	TRBD1	TRBV5-8	.	TGTGCCAGCTGCAGGGGGCCAGGGGTCAACAAAAACATTCAGTACTTC	CASCRGPGVNKNIQYF
TRBJ2-7	TRBD2	TRBV5-6	.	TGTGCCAGCAGCTTTAGAGCGGGGGTCCCCGAGCAGTACTTC	CASSFRAGVPEQYF
TRBJ2-7	.	TRBV2	once	TGTGCCAGCAGTGAATCCCAGGGGCGCTACGAGCAGTACTTC	CASSESQGRYEQYF